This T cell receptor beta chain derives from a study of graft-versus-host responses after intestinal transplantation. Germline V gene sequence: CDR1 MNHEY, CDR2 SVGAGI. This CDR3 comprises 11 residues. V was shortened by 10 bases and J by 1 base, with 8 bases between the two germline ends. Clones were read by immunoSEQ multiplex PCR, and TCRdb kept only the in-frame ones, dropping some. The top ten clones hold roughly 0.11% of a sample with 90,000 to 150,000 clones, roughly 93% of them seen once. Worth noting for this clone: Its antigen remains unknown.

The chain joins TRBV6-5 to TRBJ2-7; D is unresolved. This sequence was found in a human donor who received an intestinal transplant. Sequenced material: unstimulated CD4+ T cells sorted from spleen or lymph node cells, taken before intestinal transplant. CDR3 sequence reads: CATTASYEQYF. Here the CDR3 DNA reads TGTGCCACGACTGCATCCTACGAGCAGTACTTC.